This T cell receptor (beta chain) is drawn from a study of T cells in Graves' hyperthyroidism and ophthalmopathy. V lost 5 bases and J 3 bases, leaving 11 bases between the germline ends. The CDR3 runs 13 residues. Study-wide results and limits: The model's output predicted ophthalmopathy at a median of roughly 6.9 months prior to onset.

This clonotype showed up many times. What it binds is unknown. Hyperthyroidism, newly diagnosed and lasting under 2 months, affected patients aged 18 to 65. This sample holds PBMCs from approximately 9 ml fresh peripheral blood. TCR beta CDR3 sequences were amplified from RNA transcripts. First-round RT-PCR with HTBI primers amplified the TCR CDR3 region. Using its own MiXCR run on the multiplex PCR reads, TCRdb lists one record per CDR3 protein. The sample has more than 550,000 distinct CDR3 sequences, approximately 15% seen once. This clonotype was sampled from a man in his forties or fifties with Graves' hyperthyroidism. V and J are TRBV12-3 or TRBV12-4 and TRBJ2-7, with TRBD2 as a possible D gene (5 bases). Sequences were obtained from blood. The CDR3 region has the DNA TGTGCCAGCAGTCCGAGCGGACTCTACGAGCAGTACTTC. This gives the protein CASSPSGLYEQYF.